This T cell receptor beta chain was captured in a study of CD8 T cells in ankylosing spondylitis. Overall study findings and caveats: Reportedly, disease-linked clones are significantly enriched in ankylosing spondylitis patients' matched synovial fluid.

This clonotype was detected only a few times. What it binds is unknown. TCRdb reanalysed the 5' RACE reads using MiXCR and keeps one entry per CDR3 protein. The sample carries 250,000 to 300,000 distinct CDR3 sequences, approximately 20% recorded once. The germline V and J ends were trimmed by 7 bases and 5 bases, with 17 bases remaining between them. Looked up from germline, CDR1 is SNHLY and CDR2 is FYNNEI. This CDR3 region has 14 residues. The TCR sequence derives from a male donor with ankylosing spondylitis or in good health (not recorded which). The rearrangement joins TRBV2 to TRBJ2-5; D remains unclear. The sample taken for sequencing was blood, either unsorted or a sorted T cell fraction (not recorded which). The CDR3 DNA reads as TGTGCCAGCACCTGGGTCTCGGGCTACGAGACCCAGTACTTC. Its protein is CASTWVSGYETQYF.